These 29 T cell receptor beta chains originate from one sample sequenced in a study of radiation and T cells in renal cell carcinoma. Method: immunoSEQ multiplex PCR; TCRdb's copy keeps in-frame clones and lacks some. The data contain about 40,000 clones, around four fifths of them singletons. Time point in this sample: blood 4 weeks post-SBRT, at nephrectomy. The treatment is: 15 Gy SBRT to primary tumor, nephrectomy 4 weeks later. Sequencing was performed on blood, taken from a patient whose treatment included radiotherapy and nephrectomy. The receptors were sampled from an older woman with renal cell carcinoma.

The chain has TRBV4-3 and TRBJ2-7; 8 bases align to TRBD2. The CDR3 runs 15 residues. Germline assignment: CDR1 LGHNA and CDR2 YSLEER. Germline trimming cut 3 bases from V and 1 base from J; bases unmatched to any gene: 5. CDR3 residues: CASSQIAGPSYEQYF. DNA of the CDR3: TGCGCCAGCAGCCAGATAGCGGGACCGTCCTACGAGCAGTACTTC.

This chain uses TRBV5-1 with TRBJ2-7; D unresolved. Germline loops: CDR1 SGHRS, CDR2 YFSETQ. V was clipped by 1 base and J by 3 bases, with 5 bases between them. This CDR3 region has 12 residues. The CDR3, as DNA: TGCGCCAGCAGCTTGAACAGCTACGAGCAGTACTTC. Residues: CASSLNSYEQYF.

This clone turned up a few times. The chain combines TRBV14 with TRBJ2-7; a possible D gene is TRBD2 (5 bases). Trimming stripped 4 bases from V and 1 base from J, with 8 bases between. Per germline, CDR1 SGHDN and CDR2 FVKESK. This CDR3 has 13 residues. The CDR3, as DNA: TGTGCCAGCAGCCGCCGAGGGTCCTACGAGCAGTACTTC. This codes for CASSRRGSYEQYF.

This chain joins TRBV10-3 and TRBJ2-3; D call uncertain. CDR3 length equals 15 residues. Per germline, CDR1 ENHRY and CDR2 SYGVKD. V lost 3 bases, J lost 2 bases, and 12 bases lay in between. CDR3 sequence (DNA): TGTGCCATCAGTGACATCGGAGATAACACAGATACGCAGTATTTT. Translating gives CAISDIGDNTDTQYF.

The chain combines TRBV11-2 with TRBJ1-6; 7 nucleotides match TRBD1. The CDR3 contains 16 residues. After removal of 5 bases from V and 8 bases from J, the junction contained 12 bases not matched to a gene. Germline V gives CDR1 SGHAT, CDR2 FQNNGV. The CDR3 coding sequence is TGTGCCAGCAGCCTGACAGGGTTGGCCTTAGATTCACCCCTCCACTTT. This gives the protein CASSLTGLALDSPLHF.

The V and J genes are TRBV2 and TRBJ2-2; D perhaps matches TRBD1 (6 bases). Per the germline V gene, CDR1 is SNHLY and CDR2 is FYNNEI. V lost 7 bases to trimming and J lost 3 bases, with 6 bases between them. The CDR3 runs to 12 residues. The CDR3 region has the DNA TGTGCCAGCACAGGGGACACCGGGGAGCTGTTTTTT. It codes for CASTGDTGELFF.

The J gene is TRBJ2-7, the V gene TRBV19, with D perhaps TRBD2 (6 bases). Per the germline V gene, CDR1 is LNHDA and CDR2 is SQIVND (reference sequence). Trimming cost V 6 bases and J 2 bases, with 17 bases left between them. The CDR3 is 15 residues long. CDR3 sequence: CASSHGGALTYEQYF. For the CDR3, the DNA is TGTGCCAGTAGCCATGGCGGGGCGCTGACCTACGAGCAGTACTTC.

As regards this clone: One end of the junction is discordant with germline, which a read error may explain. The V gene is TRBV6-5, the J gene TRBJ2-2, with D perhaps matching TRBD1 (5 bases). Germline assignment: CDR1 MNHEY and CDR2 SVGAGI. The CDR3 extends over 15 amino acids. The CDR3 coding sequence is TGTGCCAGCAGAGCACCCGCAGGGTACACTGGGGAGCTGTTTTTT. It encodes CASRAPAGYTGELFF.

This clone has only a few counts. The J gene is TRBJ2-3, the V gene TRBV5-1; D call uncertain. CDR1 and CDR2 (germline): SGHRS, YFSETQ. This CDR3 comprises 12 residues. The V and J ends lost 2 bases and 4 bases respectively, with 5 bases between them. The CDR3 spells CASSLGSDTQYF. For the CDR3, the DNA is TGCGCCAGCAGCTTAGGTTCAGATACGCAGTATTTT.

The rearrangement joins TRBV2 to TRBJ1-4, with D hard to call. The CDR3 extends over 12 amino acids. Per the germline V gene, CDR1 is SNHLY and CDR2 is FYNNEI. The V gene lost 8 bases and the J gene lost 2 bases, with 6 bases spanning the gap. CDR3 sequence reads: CASRATNEKLFF. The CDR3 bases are TGTGCCAGCCGGGCCACTAATGAAAAACTGTTTTTT.

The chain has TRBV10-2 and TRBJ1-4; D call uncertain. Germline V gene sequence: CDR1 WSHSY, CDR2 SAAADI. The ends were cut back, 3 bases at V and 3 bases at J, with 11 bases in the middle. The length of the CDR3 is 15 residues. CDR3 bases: TGCGCCAGCAGTGACACGGGGTCGGCTAATGAAAAACTGTTTTTT. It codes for CASSDTGSANEKLFF.

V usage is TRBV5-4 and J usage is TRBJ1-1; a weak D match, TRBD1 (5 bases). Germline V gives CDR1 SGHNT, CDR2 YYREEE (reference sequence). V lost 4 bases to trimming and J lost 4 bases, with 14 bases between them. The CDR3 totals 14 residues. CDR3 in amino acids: CASSNGRGGTEAFF. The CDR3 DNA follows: TGTGCCAGCAGCAATGGACGCGGGGGCACTGAAGCTTTCTTT. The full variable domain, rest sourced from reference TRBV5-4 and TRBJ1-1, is ETGVTQSPTHLIKTRGQQVTLRCSSQSGHNTVSWYQQALGQGPQFIFQYYREEENGRGNFPPRFSGLQFPNYSSELNVNALELDDSALYLCASSNGRGGTEAFFGQGTRLTVV.

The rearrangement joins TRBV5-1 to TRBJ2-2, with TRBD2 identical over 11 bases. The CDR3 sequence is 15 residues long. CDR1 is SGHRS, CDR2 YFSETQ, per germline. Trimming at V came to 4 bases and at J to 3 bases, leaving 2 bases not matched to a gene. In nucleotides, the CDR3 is TGCGCCAGCAGCGGGGGACTAGCGGACACCGGGGAGCTGTTTTTT. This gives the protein CASSGGLADTGELFF.

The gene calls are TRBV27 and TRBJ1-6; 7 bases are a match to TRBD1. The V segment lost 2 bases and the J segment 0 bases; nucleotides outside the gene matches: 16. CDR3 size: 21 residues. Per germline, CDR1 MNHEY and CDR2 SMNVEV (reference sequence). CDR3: CASSLEGPGTVISSYNSPLHF. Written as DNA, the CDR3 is TGTGCCAGCAGTTTAGAGGGTCCCGGGACAGTGATCAGCTCCTATAATTCACCCCTCCACTTT.

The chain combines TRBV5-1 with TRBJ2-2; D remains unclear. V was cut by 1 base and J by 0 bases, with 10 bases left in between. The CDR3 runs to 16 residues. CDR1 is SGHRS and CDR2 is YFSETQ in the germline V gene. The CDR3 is CASSLQIPTNTGELFF. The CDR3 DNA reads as TGCGCCAGCAGCTTGCAAATCCCGACGAACACCGGGGAGCTGTTTTTT.

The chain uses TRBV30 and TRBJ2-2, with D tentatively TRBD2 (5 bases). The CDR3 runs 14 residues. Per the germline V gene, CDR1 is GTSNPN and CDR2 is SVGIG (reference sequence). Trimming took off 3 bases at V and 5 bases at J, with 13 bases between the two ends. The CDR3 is CAWRVASRTGELFF. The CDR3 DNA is TGTGCCTGGAGAGTAGCGAGTCGGACCGGGGAGCTGTTTTTT.

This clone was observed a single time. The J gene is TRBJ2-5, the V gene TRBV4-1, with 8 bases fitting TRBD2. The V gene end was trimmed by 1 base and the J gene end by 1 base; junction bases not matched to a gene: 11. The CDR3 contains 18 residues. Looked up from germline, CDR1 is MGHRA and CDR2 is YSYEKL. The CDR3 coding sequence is TGCGCCAGCAGCCAAGGGGTTGTACAGCGGGGGAGCCAAGAGACCCAGTACTTC. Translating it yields CASSQGVVQRGSQETQYF.

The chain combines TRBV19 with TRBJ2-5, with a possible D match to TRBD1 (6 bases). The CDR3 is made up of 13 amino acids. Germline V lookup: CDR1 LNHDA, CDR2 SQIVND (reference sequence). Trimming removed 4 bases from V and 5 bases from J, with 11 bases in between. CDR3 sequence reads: CASSRGRGETQYF. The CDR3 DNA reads TGTGCCAGTAGTAGGGGGCGCGGGGAGACCCAGTACTTC.

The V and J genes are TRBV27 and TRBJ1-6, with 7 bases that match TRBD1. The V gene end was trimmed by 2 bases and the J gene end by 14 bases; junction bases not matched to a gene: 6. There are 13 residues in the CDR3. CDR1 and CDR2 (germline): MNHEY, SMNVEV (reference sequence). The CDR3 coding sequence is TGTGCCAGCAGTTTACTGACAGGGCGAGCCCTCCACTTT. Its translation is CASSLLTGRALHF.

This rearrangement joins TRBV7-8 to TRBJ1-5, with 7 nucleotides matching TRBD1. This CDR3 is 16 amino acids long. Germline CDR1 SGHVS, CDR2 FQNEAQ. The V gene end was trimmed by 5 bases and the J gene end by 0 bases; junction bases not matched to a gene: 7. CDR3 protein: CASSLEGQSSNQPQHF. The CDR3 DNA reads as TGTGCCAGCAGCCTAGAGGGACAGTCTAGCAATCAGCCCCAGCATTTT.

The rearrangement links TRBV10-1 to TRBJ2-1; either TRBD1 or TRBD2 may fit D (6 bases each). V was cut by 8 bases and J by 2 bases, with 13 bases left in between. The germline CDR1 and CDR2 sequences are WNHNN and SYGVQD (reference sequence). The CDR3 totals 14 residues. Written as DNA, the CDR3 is TGCGCCAGCTTCGGGGGCTCGACCTACAATGAGCAGTTCTTC. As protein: CASFGGSTYNEQFF.

CDR3 region: CASSLRLAGNSYNEQFF. The CDR3 DNA follows: TGTGCCAGCAGTCTCCGACTAGCGGGGAACTCCTACAATGAGCAGTTCTTC. The rearrangement joins TRBV2 to TRBJ2-1; 11 bases are shared with TRBD2. Germline assignment: CDR1 SNHLY and CDR2 FYNNEI. The CDR3 has 17 residues. Unmatched junction bases numbered 6, after V lost 5 bases and J lost 0 bases.

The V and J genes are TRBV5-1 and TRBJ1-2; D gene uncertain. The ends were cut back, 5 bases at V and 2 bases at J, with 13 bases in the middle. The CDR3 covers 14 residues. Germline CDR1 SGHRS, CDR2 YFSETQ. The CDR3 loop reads CASSMEGANYGYTF. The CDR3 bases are TGCGCCAGCAGTATGGAGGGAGCGAACTATGGCTACACCTTC.

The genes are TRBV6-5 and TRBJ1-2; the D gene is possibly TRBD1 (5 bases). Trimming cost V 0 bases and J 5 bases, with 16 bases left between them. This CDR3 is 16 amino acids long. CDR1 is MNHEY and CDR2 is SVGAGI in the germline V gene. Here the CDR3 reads CASSYSRRGTSYGYTF. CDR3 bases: TGTGCCAGCAGTTACTCGCGGCGGGGCACCTCTTATGGCTACACCTTC.

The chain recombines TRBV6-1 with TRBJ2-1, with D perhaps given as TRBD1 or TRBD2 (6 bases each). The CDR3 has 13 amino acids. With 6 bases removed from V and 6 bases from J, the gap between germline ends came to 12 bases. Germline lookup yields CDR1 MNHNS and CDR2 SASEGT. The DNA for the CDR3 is TGTGCCAGCAGCCTCGGGGGCAGCAATGAGCAGTTCTTC. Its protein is CASSLGGSNEQFF.

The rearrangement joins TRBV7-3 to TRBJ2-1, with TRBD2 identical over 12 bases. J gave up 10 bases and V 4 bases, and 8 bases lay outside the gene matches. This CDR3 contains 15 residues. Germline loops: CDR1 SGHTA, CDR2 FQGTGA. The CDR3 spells CASSSVASGRGEQFF. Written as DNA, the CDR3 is TGTGCCAGCAGCTCCGTTGCTAGCGGGAGGGGCGAGCAGTTCTTC.

The CDR3 DNA reads as TGCGCCAGCAGCTTCACTGGCCAGGGGAAGGCTGAAGCTTTCTTT. It is translated as CASSFTGQGKAEAFF. This sequence joins TRBV5-1 and TRBJ1-1; possible D gene TRBD1, 6 bases. The CDR3 is made up of 15 amino acids. V was trimmed by 2 bases and J by 6 bases, leaving 17 bases between them. Germline CDR1 is SGHRS and CDR2 is YFSETQ.

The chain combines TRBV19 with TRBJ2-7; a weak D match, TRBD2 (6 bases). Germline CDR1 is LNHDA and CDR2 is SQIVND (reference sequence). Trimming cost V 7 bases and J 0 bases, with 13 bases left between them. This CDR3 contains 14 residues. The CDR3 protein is CASMEGRSSYEQYF. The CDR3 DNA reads TGTGCCAGTATGGAGGGAAGGAGCTCCTACGAGCAGTACTTC.

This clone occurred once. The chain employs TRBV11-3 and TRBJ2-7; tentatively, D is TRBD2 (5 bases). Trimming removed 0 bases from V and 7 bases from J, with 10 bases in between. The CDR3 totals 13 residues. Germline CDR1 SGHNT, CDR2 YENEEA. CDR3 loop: CASSLDYPGEQYF. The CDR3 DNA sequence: TGTGCCAGCAGCTTAGATTATCCGGGGGAGCAGTACTTC.